This TCR beta chain was captured in a study of cytomegalovirus exposure and HLA in healthy donors. Per the germline V gene, CDR1 is SEHNR and CDR2 is FQNEAQ (reference sequence). V shed 3 bases and J 5 bases; nucleotides not matched to a gene: 10. The CDR3 has 16 amino acids. The PCR ran on 60 Vbeta and 13 Jbeta primers. Sequencing was performed with immunoSEQ multiplex PCR; in TCRdb, only in-frame clones are kept and a portion is missing. The profile shows approximately 160,000 clones, just under 85% of them singletons. The rearrangement joins TRBV7-9 to TRBJ1-5; 7 positions agree with TRBD1. Sequenced: PBMCs. This clonotype was sampled from a girl aged 5-17 years in good health and CMV-seropositive. The CDR3 DNA reads as TGTGCCAGCAGCTTCGCCCCGAGGGGGCCGGATCAGCCCCAGCATTTT. It codes for CASSFAPRGPDQPQHF.